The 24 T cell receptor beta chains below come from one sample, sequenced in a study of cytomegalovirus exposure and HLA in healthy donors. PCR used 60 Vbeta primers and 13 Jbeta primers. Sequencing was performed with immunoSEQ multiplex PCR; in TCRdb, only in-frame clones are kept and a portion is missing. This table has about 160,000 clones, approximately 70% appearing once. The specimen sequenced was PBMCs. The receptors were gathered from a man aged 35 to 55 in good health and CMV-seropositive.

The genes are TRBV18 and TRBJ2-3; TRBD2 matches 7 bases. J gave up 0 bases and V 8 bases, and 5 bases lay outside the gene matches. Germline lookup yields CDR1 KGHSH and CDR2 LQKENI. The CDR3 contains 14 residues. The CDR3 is CASGRGESTDTQYF. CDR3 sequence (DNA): TGTGCCAGCGGTCGGGGGGAGAGCACAGATACGCAGTATTTT.

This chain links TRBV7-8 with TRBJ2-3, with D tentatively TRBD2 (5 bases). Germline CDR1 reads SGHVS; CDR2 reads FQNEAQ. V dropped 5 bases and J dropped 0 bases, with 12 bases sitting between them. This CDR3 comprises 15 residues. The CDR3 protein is CASSELGPSTDTQYF. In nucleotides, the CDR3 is TGTGCCAGCAGCGAACTAGGCCCTAGCACAGATACGCAGTATTTT.

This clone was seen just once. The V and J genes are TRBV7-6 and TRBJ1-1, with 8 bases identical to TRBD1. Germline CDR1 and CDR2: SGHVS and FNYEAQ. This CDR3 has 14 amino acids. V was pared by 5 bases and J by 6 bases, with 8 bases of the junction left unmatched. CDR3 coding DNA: TGTGCCAGCAGCCAATTGGCAGGGGGCTCTGAAGCTTTCTTT. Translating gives CASSQLAGGSEAFF.

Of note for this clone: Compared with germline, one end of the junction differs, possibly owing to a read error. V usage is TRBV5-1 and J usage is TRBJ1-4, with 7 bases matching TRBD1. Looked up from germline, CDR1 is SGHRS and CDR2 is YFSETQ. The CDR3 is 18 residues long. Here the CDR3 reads CVSSLHPQLDRSNEKLFF. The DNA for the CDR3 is TGCGTCAGCAGCTTGCACCCTCAATTGGACAGGTCTAATGAAAAACTGTTTTTT.

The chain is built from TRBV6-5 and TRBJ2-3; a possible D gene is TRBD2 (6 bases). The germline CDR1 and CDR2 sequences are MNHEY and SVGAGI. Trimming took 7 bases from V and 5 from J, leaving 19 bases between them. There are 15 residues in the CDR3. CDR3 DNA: TGTGCCAGCACCGCTGGTGTGGGGGGTATAGATACGCAGTATTTT. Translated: CASTAGVGGIDTQYF.

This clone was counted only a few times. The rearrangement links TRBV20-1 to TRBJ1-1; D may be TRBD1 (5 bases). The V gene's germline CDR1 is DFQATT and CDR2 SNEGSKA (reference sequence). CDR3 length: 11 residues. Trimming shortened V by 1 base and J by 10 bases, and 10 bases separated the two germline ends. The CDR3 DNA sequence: TGCAGTGCTAGAGGGGGGGTTTCAGCTTTCTTT. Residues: CSARGGVSAFF.

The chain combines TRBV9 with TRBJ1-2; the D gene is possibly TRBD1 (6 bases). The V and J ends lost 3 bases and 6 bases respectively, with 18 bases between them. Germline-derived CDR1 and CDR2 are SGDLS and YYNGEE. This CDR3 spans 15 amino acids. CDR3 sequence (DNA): TGTGCCAGCAGCGAGAGGGGGACGGAGAACCATGGCTACACCTTC. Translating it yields CASSERGTENHGYTF.

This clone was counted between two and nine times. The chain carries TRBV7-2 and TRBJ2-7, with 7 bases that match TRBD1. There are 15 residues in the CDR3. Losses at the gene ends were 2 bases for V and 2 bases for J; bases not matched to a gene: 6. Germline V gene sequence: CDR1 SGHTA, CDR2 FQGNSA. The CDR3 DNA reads TGTGCCAGCAGCTTAATGCTGGGACAGCCCTACGAGCAGTACTTC. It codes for CASSLMLGQPYEQYF.

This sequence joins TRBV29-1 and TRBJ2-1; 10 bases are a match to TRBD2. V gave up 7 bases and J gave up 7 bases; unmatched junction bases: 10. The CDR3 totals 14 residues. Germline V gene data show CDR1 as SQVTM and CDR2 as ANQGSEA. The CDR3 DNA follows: TGCAGCGGATCGGGCCTAGCGGGGGAGAATGAGCAGTTCTTC. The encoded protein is CSGSGLAGENEQFF.

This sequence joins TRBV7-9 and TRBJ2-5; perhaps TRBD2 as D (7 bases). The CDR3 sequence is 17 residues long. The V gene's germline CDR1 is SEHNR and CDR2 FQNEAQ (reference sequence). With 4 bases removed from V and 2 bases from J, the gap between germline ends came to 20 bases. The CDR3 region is CASSYHPRGQQQETQYF. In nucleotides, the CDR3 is TGTGCCAGCAGCTACCACCCGCGGGGGCAGCAGCAAGAGACCCAGTACTTC.

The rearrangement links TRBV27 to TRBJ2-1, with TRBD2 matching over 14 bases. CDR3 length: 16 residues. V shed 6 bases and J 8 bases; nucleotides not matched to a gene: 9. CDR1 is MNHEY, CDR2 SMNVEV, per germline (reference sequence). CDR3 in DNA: TGTGCCAGCAGGACCTTGACTAGCGGGGGGGCCTATGAGCAGTTCTTC. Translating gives CASRTLTSGGAYEQFF.

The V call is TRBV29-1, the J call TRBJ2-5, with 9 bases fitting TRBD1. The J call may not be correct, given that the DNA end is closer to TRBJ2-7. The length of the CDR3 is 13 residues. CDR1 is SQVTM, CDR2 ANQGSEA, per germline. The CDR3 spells CSVPGTGISEQYF. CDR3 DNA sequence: TGCAGCGTCCCCGGGACAGGGATCAGCGAGCAGTACTTC.

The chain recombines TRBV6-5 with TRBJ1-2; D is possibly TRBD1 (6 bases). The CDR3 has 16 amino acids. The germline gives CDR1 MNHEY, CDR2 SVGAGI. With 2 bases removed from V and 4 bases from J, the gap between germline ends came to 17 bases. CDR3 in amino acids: CASSYSETGHPYGYTF. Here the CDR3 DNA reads TGTGCCAGCAGTTACAGTGAGACAGGCCATCCCTATGGCTACACCTTC.

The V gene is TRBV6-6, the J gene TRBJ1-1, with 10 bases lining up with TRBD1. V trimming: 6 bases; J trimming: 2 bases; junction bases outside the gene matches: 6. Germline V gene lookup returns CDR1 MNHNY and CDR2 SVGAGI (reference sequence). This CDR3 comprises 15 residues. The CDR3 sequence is CASRFDRGRNTEAFF. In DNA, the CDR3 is TGTGCCAGCAGATTCGACAGGGGGCGAAACACTGAAGCTTTCTTT.

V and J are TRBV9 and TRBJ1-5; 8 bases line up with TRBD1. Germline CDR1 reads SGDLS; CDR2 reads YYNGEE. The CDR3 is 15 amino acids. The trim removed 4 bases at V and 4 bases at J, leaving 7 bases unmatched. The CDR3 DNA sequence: TGTGCCAGCAGCAGAGACAGGGGAGTTAATCAGCCCCAGCATTTT. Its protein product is CASSRDRGVNQPQHF.

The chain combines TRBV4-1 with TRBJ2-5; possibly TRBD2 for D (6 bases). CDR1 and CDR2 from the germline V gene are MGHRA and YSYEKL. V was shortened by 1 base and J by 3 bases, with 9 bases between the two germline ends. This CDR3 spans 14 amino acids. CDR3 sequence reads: CASSQAGAKETQYF. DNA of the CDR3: TGCGCCAGCAGCCAAGCGGGAGCTAAAGAGACCCAGTACTTC.

The CDR3 loop is CASSVDPWRYTF. The CDR3 DNA sequence: TGTGCCAGCAGCGTAGACCCCTGGCGCTACACCTTC. The chain couples TRBV9 to TRBJ1-2, with no clear D. The CDR3 is 12 residues long. The germline CDR1 and CDR2 sequences are SGDLS and YYNGEE. Trimming removed 0 bases from V and 9 bases from J, with 9 bases in between.

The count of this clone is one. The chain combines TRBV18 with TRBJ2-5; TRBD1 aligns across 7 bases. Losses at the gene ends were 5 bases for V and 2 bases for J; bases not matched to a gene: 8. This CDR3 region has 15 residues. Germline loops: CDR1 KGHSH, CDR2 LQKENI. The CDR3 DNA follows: TGTGCCAGCTCATCCTTCGACAGGGCACAAGAGACCCAGTACTTC. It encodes CASSSFDRAQETQYF. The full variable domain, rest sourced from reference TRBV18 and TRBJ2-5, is NAGVMQNPRHLVRRRGQEARLRCSPMKGHSHVYWYRQLPEEGLKFMVYLQKENIIDESGMPKERFSAEFPKEGPSILRIQQVVRGDSAAYFCASSSFDRAQETQYFGPGTRLLVL.

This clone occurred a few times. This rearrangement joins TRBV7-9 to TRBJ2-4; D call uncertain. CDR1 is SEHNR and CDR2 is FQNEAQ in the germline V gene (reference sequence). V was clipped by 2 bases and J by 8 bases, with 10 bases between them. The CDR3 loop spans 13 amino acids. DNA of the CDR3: TGTGCCAGCAGCTTACAGTCCCCAGACATTCAGTACTTC. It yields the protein CASSLQSPDIQYF.

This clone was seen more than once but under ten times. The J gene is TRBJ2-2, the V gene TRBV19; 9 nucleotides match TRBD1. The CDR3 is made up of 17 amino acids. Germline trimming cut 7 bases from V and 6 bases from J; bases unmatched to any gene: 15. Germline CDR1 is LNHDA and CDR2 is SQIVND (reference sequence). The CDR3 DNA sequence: TGTGCCAGTACTACATACGGGGACAGGGCCGGGTCCGGGGAGCTGTTTTTT. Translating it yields CASTTYGDRAGSGELFF.

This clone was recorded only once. The CDR3 reads CASSLTGWLDTPSTDTQYF. CDR3 sequence (DNA): TGTGCCAGCAGCTTAACGGGATGGCTGGACACCCCTAGCACAGATACGCAGTATTTT. The chain carries TRBV7-3 and TRBJ2-3; TRBD1 might be the D (5 bases). The CDR3 spans 19 residues. CDR1 is SGHTA, CDR2 FQGTGA, per germline. V was cut by 0 bases and J by 0 bases, with 19 bases left in between.

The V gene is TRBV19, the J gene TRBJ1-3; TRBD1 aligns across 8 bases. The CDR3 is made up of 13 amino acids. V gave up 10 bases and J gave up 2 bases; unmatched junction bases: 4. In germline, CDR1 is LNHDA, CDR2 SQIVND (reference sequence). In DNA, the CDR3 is TGTGCCACCCTGGACAGGGCTGGAAACACCATATATTTT. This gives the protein CATLDRAGNTIYF.

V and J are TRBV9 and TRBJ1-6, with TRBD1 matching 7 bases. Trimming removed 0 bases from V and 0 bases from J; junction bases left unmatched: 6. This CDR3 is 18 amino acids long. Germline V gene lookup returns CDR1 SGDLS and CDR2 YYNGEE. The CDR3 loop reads CASSVEDRSSSYNSPLHF. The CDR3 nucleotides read TGTGCCAGCAGCGTAGAGGACAGGTCAAGCTCCTATAATTCACCCCTCCACTTT.

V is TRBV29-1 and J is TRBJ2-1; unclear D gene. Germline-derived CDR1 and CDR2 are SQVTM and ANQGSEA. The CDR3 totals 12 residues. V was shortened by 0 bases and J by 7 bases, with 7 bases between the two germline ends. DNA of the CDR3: TGCAGCGTTGAAGAACACGGGAATGAGCAGTTCTTC. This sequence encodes CSVEEHGNEQFF.